The clone carrying this T cell receptor (beta chain) was seen only a few times. Its target is unknown. The authors produced cDNA by 5'RACE using 10-nucleotide random UMIs. TCRdb analysed the 5' RACE reads with MiXCR anew, one entry per CDR3 protein. The sample holds about 53,000 distinct CDR3 sequences, about 8% seen once. With 7 bases clipped from V and 5 bases from J, the junction kept 12 bases outside the gene matches. The CDR3 sequence is 16 residues long. In germline, CDR1 is LGHNT, CDR2 FRNRAP. The data derive from a study of neurological immune-mediated disorders. Time point here: longitudinal time-point 3. Overall study findings and caveats: No CDR3 amino acid sequences recurred among expanded clones across subjects, suggesting private repertoires in all groups.

The sequence was obtained from a woman aged 40 to 50 in good health. The chain has TRBV12-5 and TRBJ2-1; 9 nucleotides align to TRBD2. Sequenced input: PBMCs. The chain's CDR3 is CASVSARTSDDNEQFF. CDR3 coding DNA: TGTGCTAGTGTATCGGCCCGGACTAGCGATGACAATGAGCAGTTCTTC.